This TCR beta chain came from a study of T-cell reconstitution after alpha-beta-depleted transplantation in children. The CDR3 loop spans 14 amino acids. In germline, CDR1 is SGHRS, CDR2 YFSETQ. V dropped 7 bases and J dropped 3 bases, with 13 bases sitting between them. This clonotype was recorded a few times. It was with unique molecular identifiers that the TCRbeta library was prepared. TCRdb called the PCR reads again in MiXCR, with one record for every CDR3 protein. The top ten clones hold under 3% of a sample with hundreds of thousands of distinct CDR3 sequences, 30% to 35% of them seen once. This clonotype originated in a human donor who donated a stem cell graft to a child with aplastic anemia. V gene TRBV5-1 combines with J gene TRBJ1-4, with a possible D match to TRBD1 (5 bases). This sample comprised PBMCs from the stem cell graft donor, obtained from the stem cell graft. DNA for the CDR3: TGCGCCAGCCACGCCGGGACTGCTAATGAAAAACTGTTTTTT. As protein: CASHAGTANEKLFF.